This record concerns one TCR beta chain sequence. Its specificity is unknown. The CDR3 has 14 residues. Germline V gives CDR1 SGDLS, CDR2 YYNGEE. The V end lost 1 base, the J end lost 4 bases, and 9 bases lay between the germline ends. This specimen belongs to a study of T cell responses to AZD1222 COVID-19 vaccine. General observations from the study: White British ancestry dominated among donors, who included more females, and clonal diversity was possibly underestimated.

Produced via immunoSEQ multiplex PCR; TCRdb's table is partial and in-frame only. The sample comprises tens of thousands of clones, roughly 89% of which are singletons, and 4% to 5% rests with the top ten. This receptor was taken from an adult in good health. Sequencing used peripheral blood, obtained on day 0 of AZD1222 vaccination. This chain connects TRBV9 to TRBJ1-3, with D maybe TRBD1 (5 bases). The CDR3 loop reads CASSVKGLGNTIYF. The CDR3 coding sequence is TGTGCCAGCAGCGTAAAGGGGCTCGGAAACACCATATATTTT.